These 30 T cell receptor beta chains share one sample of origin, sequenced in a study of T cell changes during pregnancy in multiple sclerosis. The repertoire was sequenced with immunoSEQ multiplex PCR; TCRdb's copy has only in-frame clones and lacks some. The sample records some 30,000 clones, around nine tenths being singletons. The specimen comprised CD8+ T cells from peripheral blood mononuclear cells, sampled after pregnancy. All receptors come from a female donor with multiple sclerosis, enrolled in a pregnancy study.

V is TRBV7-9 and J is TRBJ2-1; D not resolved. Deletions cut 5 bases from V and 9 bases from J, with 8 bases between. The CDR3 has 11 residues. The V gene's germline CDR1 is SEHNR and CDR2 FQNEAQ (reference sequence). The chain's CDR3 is CASSTLTEQFF. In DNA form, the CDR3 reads TGTGCCAGCAGCACTCTCACTGAGCAGTTCTTC.

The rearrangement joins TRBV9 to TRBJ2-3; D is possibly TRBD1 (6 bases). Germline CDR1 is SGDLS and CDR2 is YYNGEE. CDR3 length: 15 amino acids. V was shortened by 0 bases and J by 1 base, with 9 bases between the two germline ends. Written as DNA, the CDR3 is TGTGCCAGCAGCGTAGAGGGGGTCGGCACAGATACGCAGTATTTT. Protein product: CASSVEGVGTDTQYF.

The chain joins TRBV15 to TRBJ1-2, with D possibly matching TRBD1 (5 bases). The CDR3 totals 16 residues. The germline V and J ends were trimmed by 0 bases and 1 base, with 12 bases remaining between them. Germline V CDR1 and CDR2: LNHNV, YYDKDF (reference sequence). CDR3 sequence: CATSRDLLGGNYGYTF. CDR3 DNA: TGTGCCACCAGCAGAGACCTCTTGGGGGGTAACTATGGCTACACCTTC.

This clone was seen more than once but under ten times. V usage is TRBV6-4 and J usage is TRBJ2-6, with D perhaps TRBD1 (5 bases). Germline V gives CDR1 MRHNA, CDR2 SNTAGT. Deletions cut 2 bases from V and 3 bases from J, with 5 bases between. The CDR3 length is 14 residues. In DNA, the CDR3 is TGTGCCAGCAGTGACAGGGGTGGGGCCAACGTCCTGACTTTC. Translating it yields CASSDRGGANVLTF.

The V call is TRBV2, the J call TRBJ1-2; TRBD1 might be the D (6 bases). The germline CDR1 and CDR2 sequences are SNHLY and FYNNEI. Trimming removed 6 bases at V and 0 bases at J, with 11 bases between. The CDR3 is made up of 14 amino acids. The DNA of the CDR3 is TGTGCCAGCAGGTGGACAGAATCTAACTATGGCTACACCTTC. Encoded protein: CASRWTESNYGYTF. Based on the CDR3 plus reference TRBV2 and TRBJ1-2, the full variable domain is EPEVTQTPSHQVTQMGQEVILRCVPISNHLYFYWYRQILGQKVEFLVSFYNNEISEKSEIFDDQFSVERPDGSNFTLKIRSTKLEDSAMYFCASRWTESNYGYTFGSGTRLTVV.

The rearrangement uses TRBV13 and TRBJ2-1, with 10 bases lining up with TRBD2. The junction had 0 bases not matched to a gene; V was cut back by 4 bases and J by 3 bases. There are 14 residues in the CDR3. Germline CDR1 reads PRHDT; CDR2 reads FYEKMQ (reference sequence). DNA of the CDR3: TGTGCCAGCAGCTGGACTAGCGGCTACAATGAGCAGTTCTTC. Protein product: CASSWTSGYNEQFF.

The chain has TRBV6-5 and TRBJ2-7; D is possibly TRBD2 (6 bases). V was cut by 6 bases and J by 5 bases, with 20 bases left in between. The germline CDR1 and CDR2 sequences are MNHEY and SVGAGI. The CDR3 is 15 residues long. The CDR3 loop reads CASSPGLPPFNEQYF. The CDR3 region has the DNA TGTGCCAGCAGCCCAGGACTACCACCTTTCAACGAGCAGTACTTC.

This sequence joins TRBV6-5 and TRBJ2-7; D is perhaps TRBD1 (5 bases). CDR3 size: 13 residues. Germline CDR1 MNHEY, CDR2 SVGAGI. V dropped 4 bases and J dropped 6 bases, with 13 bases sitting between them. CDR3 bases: TGTGCCAGCAGTTCGATTTCCCAGGGCGAGCAGTACTTC. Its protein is CASSSISQGEQYF.

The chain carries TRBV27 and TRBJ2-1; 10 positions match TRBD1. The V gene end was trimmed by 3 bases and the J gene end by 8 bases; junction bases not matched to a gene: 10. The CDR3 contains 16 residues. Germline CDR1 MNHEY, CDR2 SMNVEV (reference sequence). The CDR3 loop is CASSFWGQGKYDEQFF. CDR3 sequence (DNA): TGTGCCAGCAGTTTTTGGGGACAGGGGAAATACGATGAGCAGTTCTTC.

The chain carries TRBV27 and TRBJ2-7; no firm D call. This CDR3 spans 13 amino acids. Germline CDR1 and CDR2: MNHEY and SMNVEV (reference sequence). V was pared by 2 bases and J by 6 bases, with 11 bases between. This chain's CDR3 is CASSLSPRSEQYF. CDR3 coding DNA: TGTGCCAGCAGTTTAAGTCCCCGGAGCGAGCAGTACTTC.

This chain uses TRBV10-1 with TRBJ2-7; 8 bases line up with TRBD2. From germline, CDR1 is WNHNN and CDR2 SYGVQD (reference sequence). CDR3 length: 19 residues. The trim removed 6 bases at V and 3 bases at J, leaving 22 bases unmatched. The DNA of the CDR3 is TGCGCCAGCAGAGACTACCCGACGCGGGAACTAGCGGCCTGCTACGAGCAGTACTTC. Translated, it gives CASRDYPTRELAACYEQYF.

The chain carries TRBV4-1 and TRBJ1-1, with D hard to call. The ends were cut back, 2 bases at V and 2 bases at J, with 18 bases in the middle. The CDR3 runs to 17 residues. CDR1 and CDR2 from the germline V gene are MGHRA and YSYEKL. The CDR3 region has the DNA TGCGCCAGCAGCCAAAAGAGTAGGACTGTGATAAACACTGAAGCTTTCTTT. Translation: CASSQKSRTVINTEAFF.

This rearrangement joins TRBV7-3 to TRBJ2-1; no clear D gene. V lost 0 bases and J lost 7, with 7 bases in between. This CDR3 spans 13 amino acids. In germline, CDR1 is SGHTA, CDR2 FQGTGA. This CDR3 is CASSLTPDNEQFF. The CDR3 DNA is TGTGCCAGCAGCTTAACCCCAGATAATGAGCAGTTCTTC. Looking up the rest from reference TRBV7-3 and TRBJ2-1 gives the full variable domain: GAGVSQTPSNKVTEKGKYVELRCDPISGHTALYWYRQSLGQGPEFLIYFQGTGAADDSGLPNDRFFAVRPEGSVSTLKIQRTERGDSAVYLCASSLTPDNEQFFGPGTRLTVL.

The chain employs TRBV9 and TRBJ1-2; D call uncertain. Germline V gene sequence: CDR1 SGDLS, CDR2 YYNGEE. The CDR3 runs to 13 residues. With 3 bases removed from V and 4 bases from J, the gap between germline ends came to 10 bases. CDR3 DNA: TGTGCCAGCAGCGAGAGAGATCGCTATGGCTACACCTTC. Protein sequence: CASSERDRYGYTF.

The DNA for the CDR3 is TGCGCCAGCAGCCAAGATGTGTCAGGCGCTTATGAGCAGTTCTTC. Translating it yields CASSQDVSGAYEQFF. This chain joins TRBV4-3 and TRBJ2-1, with D hard to call. Trimming took off 0 bases at V and 8 bases at J, with 14 bases between the two ends. CDR1 and CDR2 from the germline V gene are LGHNA and YSLEER. The CDR3 consists of 15 residues.

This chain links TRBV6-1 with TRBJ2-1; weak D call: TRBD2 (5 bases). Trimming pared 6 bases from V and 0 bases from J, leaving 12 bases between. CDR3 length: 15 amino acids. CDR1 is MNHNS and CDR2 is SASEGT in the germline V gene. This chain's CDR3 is CASSFSASSYNEQFF. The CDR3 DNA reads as TGTGCCAGCAGCTTTAGCGCGAGCTCCTACAATGAGCAGTTCTTC.

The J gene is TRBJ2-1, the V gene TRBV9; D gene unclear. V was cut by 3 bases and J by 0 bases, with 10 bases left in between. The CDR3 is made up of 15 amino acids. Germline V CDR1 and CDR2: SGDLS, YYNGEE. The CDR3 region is CASSATLSSYNEQFF. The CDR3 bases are TGTGCCAGCAGCGCCACCCTGAGCTCCTACAATGAGCAGTTCTTC.

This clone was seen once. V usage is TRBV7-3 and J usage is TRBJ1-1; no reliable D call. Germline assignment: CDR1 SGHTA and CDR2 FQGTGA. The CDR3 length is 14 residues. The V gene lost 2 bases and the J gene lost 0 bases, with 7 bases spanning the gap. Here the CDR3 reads CASSLAGMNTEAFF. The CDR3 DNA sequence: TGTGCCAGCAGCTTAGCAGGAATGAACACTGAAGCTTTCTTT. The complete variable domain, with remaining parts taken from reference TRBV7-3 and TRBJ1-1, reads GAGVSQTPSNKVTEKGKYVELRCDPISGHTALYWYRQSLGQGPEFLIYFQGTGAADDSGLPNDRFFAVRPEGSVSTLKIQRTERGDSAVYLCASSLAGMNTEAFFGQGTRLTVV.

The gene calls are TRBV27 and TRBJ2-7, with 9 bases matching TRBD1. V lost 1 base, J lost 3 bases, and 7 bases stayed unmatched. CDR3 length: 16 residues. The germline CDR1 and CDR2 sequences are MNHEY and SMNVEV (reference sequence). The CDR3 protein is CASSLLNRGLLYEQYF. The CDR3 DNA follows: TGTGCCAGCAGTTTATTGAACAGGGGGCTCCTCTACGAGCAGTACTTC.

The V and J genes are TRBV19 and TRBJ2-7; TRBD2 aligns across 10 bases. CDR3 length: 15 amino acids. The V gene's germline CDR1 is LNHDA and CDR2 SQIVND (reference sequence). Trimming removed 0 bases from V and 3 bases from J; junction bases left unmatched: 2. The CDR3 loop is CASSIEASGSYEQYF. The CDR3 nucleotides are TGTGCCAGTAGTATAGAGGCTAGCGGGAGCTACGAGCAGTACTTC.

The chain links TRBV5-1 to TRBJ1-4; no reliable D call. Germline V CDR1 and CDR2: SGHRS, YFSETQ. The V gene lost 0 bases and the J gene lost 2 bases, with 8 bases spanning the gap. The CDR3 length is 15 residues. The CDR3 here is CASSLGQVTNEKLFF. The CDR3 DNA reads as TGCGCCAGCAGCTTGGGGCAGGTGACTAATGAAAAACTGTTTTTT.

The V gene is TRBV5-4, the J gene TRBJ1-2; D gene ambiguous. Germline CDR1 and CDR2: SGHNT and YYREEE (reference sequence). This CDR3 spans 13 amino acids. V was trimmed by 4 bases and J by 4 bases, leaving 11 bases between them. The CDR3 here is CASSDPQAYGYTF. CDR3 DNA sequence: TGTGCCAGCAGCGATCCTCAAGCCTATGGCTACACCTTC. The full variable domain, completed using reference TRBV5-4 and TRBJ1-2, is ETGVTQSPTHLIKTRGQQVTLRCSSQSGHNTVSWYQQALGQGPQFIFQYYREEENGRGNFPPRFSGLQFPNYSSELNVNALELDDSALYLCASSDPQAYGYTFGSGTRLTVV.

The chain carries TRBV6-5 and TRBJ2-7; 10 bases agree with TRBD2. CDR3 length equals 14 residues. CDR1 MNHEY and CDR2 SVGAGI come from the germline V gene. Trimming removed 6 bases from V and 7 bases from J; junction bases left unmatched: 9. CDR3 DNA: TGTGCCAGCAGCCCTAGCGGGAGATGGGGAGAGCAGTACTTC. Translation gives CASSPSGRWGEQYF.

The CDR3 nucleotides read TGTGCCACCAGCGTACGGGACAACCTCTACGAGCAGTACTTC. Its translation: CATSVRDNLYEQYF. The chain carries TRBV15 and TRBJ2-7, with TRBD1 as a possible D gene (6 bases). This CDR3 region has 14 residues. Germline V gives CDR1 LNHNV, CDR2 YYDKDF (reference sequence). V was shortened by 5 bases and J by 3 bases, with 14 bases between the two germline ends.

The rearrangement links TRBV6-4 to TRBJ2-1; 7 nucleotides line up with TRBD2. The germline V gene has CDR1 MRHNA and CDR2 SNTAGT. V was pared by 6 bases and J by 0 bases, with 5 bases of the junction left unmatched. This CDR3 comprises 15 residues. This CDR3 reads CASSPGTTSYNEQFF. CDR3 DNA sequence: TGTGCCAGCAGCCCCGGGACTACCTCCTACAATGAGCAGTTCTTC.

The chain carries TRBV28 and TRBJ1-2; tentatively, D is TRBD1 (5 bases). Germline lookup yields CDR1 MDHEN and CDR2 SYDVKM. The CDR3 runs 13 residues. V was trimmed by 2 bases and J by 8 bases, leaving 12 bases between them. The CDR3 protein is CASSLTGGGGYTF. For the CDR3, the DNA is TGTGCCAGCAGTTTAACGGGGGGAGGGGGCTACACCTTC.

The CDR3 DNA reads TGTGCCAGCAGCGTAGGATCAGTTGCTAACTATGGCTACACCTTC. Translated: CASSVGSVANYGYTF. The chain couples TRBV9 to TRBJ1-2; no reliable D call. CDR3 length: 15 amino acids. V was trimmed by 0 bases and J by 0 bases, leaving 9 bases between them. Germline V gene lookup returns CDR1 SGDLS and CDR2 YYNGEE. Looking up the rest from reference TRBV9 and TRBJ1-2 gives the full variable domain: DSGVTQTPKHLITATGQRVTLRCSPRSGDLSVYWYQQSLDQGLQFLIQYYNGEERAKGNILERFSAQQFPDLHSELNLSSLELGDSALYFCASSVGSVANYGYTFGSGTRLTVV.

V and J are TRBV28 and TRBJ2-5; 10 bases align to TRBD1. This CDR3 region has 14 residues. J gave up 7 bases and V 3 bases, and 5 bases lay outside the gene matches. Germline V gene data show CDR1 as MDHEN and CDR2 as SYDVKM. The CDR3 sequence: CASSLSGQGGTQYF. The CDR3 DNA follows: TGTGCCAGCAGTTTGAGCGGACAGGGGGGGACCCAGTACTTC.

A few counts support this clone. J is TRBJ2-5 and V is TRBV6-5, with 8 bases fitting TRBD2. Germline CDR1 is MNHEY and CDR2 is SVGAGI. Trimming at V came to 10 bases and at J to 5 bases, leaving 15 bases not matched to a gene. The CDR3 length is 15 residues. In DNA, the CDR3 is TGTGCCACCCACGATGCTCTTAGCGGGACGGAGACCCAGTACTTC. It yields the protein CATHDALSGTETQYF.

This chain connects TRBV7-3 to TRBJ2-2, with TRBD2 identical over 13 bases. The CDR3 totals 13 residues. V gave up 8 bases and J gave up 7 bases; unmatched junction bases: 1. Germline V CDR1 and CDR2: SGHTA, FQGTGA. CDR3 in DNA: TGTGCCAGCCGGACTAGCGGGAGCGGGGAGCTGTTTTTT. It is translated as CASRTSGSGELFF.